Below are 8 T cell receptor beta chains sequenced from a single sample in a study of read filtering for tumor transcriptome and immune sequencing. This library used roughly 400 ng RNA and molecular barcoded adaptors spanning alpha/delta and beta/gamma chains. TCRdb itself ran the reads through MiXCR, one entry per CDR3 protein. Of about 50,000 distinct CDR3 sequences listed, 20% are singletons. Sequences were obtained from a population of CD138-negative cells sorted from bone marrow. These TCRs come from a donor aged 40 or over with multiple myeloma.

This clonotype was picked up a small number of times. The chain employs TRBV6-6 and TRBJ1-5; D is ambiguous. V was shortened by 6 bases and J by 4 bases, with 10 bases between the two germline ends. Looked up from germline, CDR1 is MNHNY and CDR2 is SVGAGI (reference sequence). The CDR3 has 13 amino acids. The CDR3 bases are TGTGCCAGCAGCCCGACACTGAATCAGCCCCAGCATTTT. This encodes CASSPTLNQPQHF.

In this sample, this clonotype turned up many times. At one end the junction does not follow the germline gene, possibly because of a read error. The V and J genes are TRBV4-3 and TRBJ2-1, with 10 nucleotides matching TRBD2. Germline V gene sequence: CDR1 LGHNA, CDR2 YSLEER. The CDR3 length is 16 residues. CDR3 sequence reads: CASSQLAGAVYNGQFF. CDR3 bases: TGCGCCAGCAGCCAACTAGCGGGAGCAGTTTACAATGGGCAGTTCTTC.

The table lists this clonotype with many counts. The chain links TRBV29-1 to TRBJ1-1; 7 nucleotides line up with TRBD1. V lost 5 bases and J lost 4; bases outside the gene matches: 7. The CDR3 has 13 residues. CDR1 is SQVTM, CDR2 ANQGSEA, per germline. CDR3 sequence: CSVRQGWSTEAFF. The CDR3 DNA follows: TGCAGCGTTCGACAGGGATGGAGCACTGAAGCTTTCTTT.

This clonotype was counted ten times or more. The chain uses TRBV12-3 or TRBV12-4 and TRBJ1-4, with 10 bases that match TRBD1. V was pared by 3 bases and J by 8 bases, with 3 bases of the junction left unmatched. The CDR3 is 14 amino acids. The CDR3 DNA reads TGTGCCAGCAGTTTGGGACAGGGGAAAGAAAAACTGTTTTTT. Its translation is CASSLGQGKEKLFF.

The chain links TRBV28 to TRBJ1-2, with D perhaps matching TRBD1 (6 bases). CDR1 and CDR2 (germline): MDHEN, SYDVKM. V lost 5 bases and J 2 bases, leaving 15 bases between the germline ends. There are 15 residues in the CDR3. The CDR3 spells CASSVGDTGNYGYTF. Written as DNA, the CDR3 is TGTGCCAGCAGTGTTGGGGACACCGGGAACTATGGCTACACCTTC.

About this clonotype: A much larger clone is a single base away; this may be a read error. The chain employs TRBV28 and TRBJ2-5, with D possibly TRBD1 on 5 matching bases. Germline CDR1 reads MDHEN; CDR2 reads SYDVKM. V was clipped by 11 bases and J by 2 bases, with 15 bases between them. The length of the CDR3 is 13 residues. In nucleotides, the CDR3 is TGTGCCGGCATGCAGGGTCCACAAGAGACCCAGTACTTC. Its translation: CAGMQGPQETQYF.

The gene calls are TRBV6-2 or TRBV6-3 and TRBJ1-1; D possibly corresponds to TRBD1 (5 bases). In germline, CDR1 is MNHEY, CDR2 SVGEGT. V was cut by 4 bases and J by 2 bases, with 11 bases left in between. The CDR3 is made up of 14 amino acids. CDR3 amino acids: CASSLGTPNTEAFF. The DNA of the CDR3 is TGTGCCAGCAGTTTAGGGACGCCAAACACTGAAGCTTTCTTT.

About this clonotype itself: A much larger clonotype is one base distant, so this may be a read error. The genes are TRBV28 and TRBJ1-5; 7 bases are a match to TRBD1. The CDR3 length is 16 residues. From germline, CDR1 is MDHEN and CDR2 SYDVKM. The junction had 8 bases not matched to a gene; V was cut back by 6 bases and J by 0 bases. The CDR3 bases are TGTGCCAGCAGATCCGACAGGGTCCATAGCAATCAGCCCCAGCATTTT. Its protein is CASRSDRVHSNQPQHF.